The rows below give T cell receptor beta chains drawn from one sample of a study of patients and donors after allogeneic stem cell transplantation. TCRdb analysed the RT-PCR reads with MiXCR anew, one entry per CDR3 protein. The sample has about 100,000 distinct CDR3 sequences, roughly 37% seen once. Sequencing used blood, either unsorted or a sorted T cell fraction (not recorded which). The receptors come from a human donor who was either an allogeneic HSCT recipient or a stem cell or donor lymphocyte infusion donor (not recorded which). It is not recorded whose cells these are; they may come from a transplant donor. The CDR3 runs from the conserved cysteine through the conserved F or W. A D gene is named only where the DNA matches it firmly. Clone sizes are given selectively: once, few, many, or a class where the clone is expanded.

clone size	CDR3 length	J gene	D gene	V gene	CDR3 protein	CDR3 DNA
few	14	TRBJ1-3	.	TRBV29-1	CSVEQGVSGNTIYF	TGCAGCGTTGAACAAGGGGTATCTGGAAACACCATATATTTT
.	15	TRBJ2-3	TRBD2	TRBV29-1	CSVKRATSGTDTQYF	TGCAGCGTTAAACGGGCTACTAGCGGCACAGATACGCAGTATTTT
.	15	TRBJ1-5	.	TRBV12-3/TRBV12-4	CASSFGRIGYQPQHF	TGTGCCAGCAGTTTTGGCAGGATCGGCTATCAGCCCCAGCATTTT
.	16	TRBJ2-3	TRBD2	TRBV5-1	CASSLGGRAETDTQYF	TGCGCCAGCAGCTTGGGCGGGAGGGCCGAGACAGATACGCAGTATTTT
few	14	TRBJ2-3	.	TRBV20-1	CSAYGTASTDTQYF	TGCAGTGCTTACGGGACGGCGAGCACAGATACGCAGTATTTT
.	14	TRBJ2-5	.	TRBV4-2	CARTRETGGETQYF	TGTGCCAGGACGAGGGAGACGGGCGGAGAGACCCAGTACTTC
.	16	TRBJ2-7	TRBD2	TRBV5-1	CASSLGSGYSSYEQYF	TGCGCCAGCAGCTTGGGTAGCGGGTATAGCTCCTACGAGCAGTACTTC
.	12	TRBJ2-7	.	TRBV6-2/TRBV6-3	CASSQTGSEQYF	TGTGCCAGCAGCCAGACAGGAAGCGAGCAGTACTTC
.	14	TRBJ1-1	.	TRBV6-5	CASSYSVPGTEAFF	TGTGCCAGCAGTTACTCAGTCCCAGGGACTGAAGCTTTCTTT
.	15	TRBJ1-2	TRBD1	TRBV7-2	CASIPRDRGPYGYTF	TGTGCCAGCATTCCTCGGGACAGGGGGCCCTATGGCTACACCTTC
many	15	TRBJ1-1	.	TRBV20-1	CSARDHGGGNTEAFF	TGCAGTGCTAGAGATCATGGGGGAGGGAACACTGAAGCTTTCTTT
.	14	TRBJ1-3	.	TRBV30	CAWTGTSFENTIYF	TGTGCCTGGACCGGGACAAGCTTTGAAAACACCATATATTTT
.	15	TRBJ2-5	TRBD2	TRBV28	CASSQIAGPGETQYF	TGTGCCAGCAGTCAAATAGCGGGGCCCGGGGAGACCCAGTACTTC
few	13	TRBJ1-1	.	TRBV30	CAWWGQGRGEAFF	TGTGCCTGGTGGGGGCAAGGCCGGGGTGAAGCTTTCTTT
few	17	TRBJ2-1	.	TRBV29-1	CSTSAAGPNYSYNEQFF	TGCAGCACGAGTGCGGCGGGACCTAATTACTCCTACAATGAGCAGTTCTTC
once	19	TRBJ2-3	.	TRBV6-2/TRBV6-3	CASSYSTWASGKSSDTQYF	TGTGCCAGCAGTTACTCGACTTGGGCGTCTGGGAAAAGCTCAGATACGCAGTATTTT
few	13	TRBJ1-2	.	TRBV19	CASKKGVESGYTF	TGTGCCAGTAAGAAGGGGGTAGAGAGTGGCTACACCTTC
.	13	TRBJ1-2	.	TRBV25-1	CASSTQQNYGYTF	TGTGCCAGCAGTACCCAACAGAACTATGGCTACACCTTC
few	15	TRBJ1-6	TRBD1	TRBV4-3	CASSHDRVGNSPLHF	TGCGCCAGCAGCCACGACAGGGTAGGGAATTCACCCCTCCACTTT
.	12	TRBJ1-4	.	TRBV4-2	CASSQQVEKLFF	TGTGCCAGCAGCCAGCAGGTGGAAAAACTGTTTTTT
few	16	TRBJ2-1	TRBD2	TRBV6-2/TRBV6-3	CASSPSGTSGDNEQFF	TGTGCCAGCAGCCCATCAGGGACTAGCGGCGACAATGAGCAGTTCTTC
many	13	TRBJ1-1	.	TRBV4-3	CASSPQGVTEAFF	TGCGCCAGCAGCCCGCAGGGCGTCACTGAAGCTTTCTTT
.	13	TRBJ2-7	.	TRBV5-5	CASSTYSSLEQYF	TGTGCCAGCAGCACCTACAGTTCCCTCGAGCAGTACTTC
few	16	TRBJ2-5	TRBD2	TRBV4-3	CASSTRLAGESETQYF	TGCGCCAGCAGCACTAGACTAGCGGGAGAATCTGAGACCCAGTACTTC
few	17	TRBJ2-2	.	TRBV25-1	CASSEFSTATNTGELFF	TGTGCCAGCAGTGAATTCTCAACGGCCACGAACACCGGGGAGCTGTTTTTT
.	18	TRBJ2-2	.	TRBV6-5	CASRLRMWGSVATGELFF	TGTGCCAGCAGACTCAGGATGTGGGGCTCCGTGGCCACCGGGGAGCTGTTTTTT
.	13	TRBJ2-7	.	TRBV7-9	CASSLTRAEEQYF	TGTGCCAGCAGCTTAACTCGAGCGGAAGAGCAGTACTTC
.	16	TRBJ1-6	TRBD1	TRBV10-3	CAISGRQGEDNSPLHF	TGTGCCATCAGTGGGCGACAGGGAGAGGATAATTCACCCCTCCACTTT
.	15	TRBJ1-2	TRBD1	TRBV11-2	CASSRAGTGGSGYTF	TGTGCCAGCAGCAGAGCCGGGACAGGGGGAAGTGGCTACACCTTC
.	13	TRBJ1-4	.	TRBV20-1	CSARGSTNEKLFF	TGCAGTGCCAGGGGATCAACTAATGAAAAACTGTTTTTT
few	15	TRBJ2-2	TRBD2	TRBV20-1	CSASSLAGYTGELFF	TGCAGTGCTAGTTCCCTAGCGGGGTACACCGGGGAGCTGTTTTTT
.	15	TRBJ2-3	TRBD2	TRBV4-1	CASSHGTTPTDTQYF	TGCGCCAGCAGCCACGGGACTACCCCCACAGATACGCAGTATTTT
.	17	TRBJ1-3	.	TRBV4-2	CASSPTPTGVSGNTIYF	TGTGCCAGCAGCCCAACCCCGACTGGGGTCTCTGGAAACACCATATATTTT